The T cell receptor beta chain under discussion was sequenced for a study of early T cells in non-severe SARS-CoV-2 infection. Study-wide results and caveats: VDJdb matching, biased toward anti-spike CD8 responses, missed private and CD4 specificities.

This clonotype was recorded at least ten times. Its antigen is still unknown. This CDR3 is 15 amino acids long. Germline values: CDR1 SGDLS, CDR2 YYNGEE. The V gene lost 3 bases and the J gene lost 10 bases, with 20 bases spanning the gap. In the library, individual cDNA molecules carried attached unique molecular identifiers. TCRdb re-called the 5' RACE reads through MiXCR, storing one row per CDR3 protein. The table includes tens of thousands of distinct CDR3 sequences, roughly 9% detected once. The clonotype comes from an adult who was a healthcare worker with PCR-confirmed SARS-CoV-2 infection or an uninfected control (not recorded which). The V and J genes are TRBV9 and TRBJ2-1, with a weak D call TRBD2 (6 bases). The material sequenced was whole blood, taken at baseline. The CDR3 sequence: CASSAGTGGRVEQFF. Written as DNA, the CDR3 is TGTGCCAGCAGCGCCGGGACTGGCGGAAGGGTAGAGCAGTTCTTC.